Listed below are T cell receptor beta chains from one sample, sequenced in a study of blood T cell repertoires in COVID-19. Using immunoSEQ multiplex PCR, the repertoire was profiled, and TCRdb retains in-frame clones only, with some absent. The data show around 150,000 clones, about 86% seen once. Specimen: peripheral blood. These receptors were obtained from a man aged 18 to 29 with acute or convalescent COVID-19. CDR3s include the opening cysteine and the closing phenylalanine or tryptophan. Fields, in order: J gene, D gene, clone size, V gene, CDR3 protein, CDR3 DNA. D genes are given only for firm matches. Part of the rows lack a size; the others show once, few, many or a class for expanded clones.

j_gene: TRBJ2-6; d_gene: -; abundance: -; v_gene: TRBV6-1; CDR3aa: CASSELRGSGANVLTF; CDR3nt: TGTGCCAGCAGTGAATTAAGGGGATCTGGGGCCAACGTCCTGACTTTC
j_gene: TRBJ2-5; d_gene: TRBD1; abundance: -; v_gene: TRBV11-1; CDR3aa: CASSLRGRGETQYF; CDR3nt: TGTGCCAGCAGCTTGAGGGGGCGCGGGGAGACCCAGTACTTC
j_gene: TRBJ1-2; d_gene: -; abundance: -; v_gene: TRBV4-1; CDR3aa: CASSPQSLWERGYTF; CDR3nt: TGCGCCAGCAGCCCCCAGTCGCTTTGGGAGAGAGGCTACACCTTC
j_gene: TRBJ1-2; d_gene: TRBD1; abundance: -; v_gene: TRBV29-1; CDR3aa: CSVAGQGLPNYGYTF; CDR3nt: TGCAGCGTTGCGGGACAGGGGTTACCGAACTATGGCTACACCTTC
j_gene: TRBJ1-1; d_gene: -; abundance: -; v_gene: TRBV30; CDR3aa: CAWIASRATEAFF; CDR3nt: TGTGCCTGGATCGCGAGCAGGGCAACTGAAGCTTTCTTT
j_gene: TRBJ1-2; d_gene: TRBD1; abundance: -; v_gene: TRBV6-5; CDR3aa: CASSYGPGGHYGYTF; CDR3nt: TGTGCCAGCAGTTACGGGCCAGGGGGTCACTATGGCTACACCTTC
j_gene: TRBJ1-5; d_gene: TRBD1; abundance: -; v_gene: TRBV9; CDR3aa: CASSLGQVNQPQHF; CDR3nt: TGTGCCAGCAGCCTGGGACAGGTCAATCAGCCCCAGCATTTT
j_gene: TRBJ2-3; d_gene: TRBD1; abundance: -; v_gene: TRBV5-1; CDR3aa: CASSFRTGVSLTDTQYF; CDR3nt: TGCGCCAGCAGCTTTCGGACAGGGGTCTCGCTCACAGATACGCAGTATTTT
j_gene: TRBJ2-1; d_gene: TRBD2; abundance: -; v_gene: TRBV30; CDR3aa: CAWKPLAGGAYNEQFF; CDR3nt: TGTGCCTGGAAGCCCCTAGCGGGGGGGGCCTACAATGAGCAGTTCTTC
j_gene: TRBJ2-3; d_gene: -; abundance: few; v_gene: TRBV11-2; CDR3aa: CASSTVRRRSKSTDTQYF; CDR3nt: TGTGCCAGCAGTACCGTGCGGCGGAGGAGCAAAAGCACAGATACGCAGTATTTT
j_gene: TRBJ1-4; d_gene: TRBD1; abundance: -; v_gene: TRBV18; CDR3aa: CASSRGTGVWSEKLFF; CDR3nt: TGTGCCAGCTCCAGAGGGACAGGGGTGTGGAGTGAAAAACTGTTTTTT
j_gene: TRBJ1-3; d_gene: -; abundance: -; v_gene: TRBV9; CDR3aa: CASGPDGGGNTIYF; CDR3nt: TGTGCCAGCGGCCCCGACGGGGGAGGAAACACCATATATTTT
j_gene: TRBJ2-7; d_gene: -; abundance: -; v_gene: TRBV6-5; CDR3aa: CASSYGGSGAYEQYF; CDR3nt: TGTGCCAGCAGTTATGGGGGCTCCGGAGCCTACGAGCAGTACTTC
j_gene: TRBJ1-2; d_gene: TRBD1; abundance: -; v_gene: TRBV13; CDR3aa: CASSYDQGALSYTF; CDR3nt: TGTGCCAGCAGCTATGATCAGGGGGCCCTTAGCTACACCTTC
j_gene: TRBJ2-1; d_gene: -; abundance: -; v_gene: TRBV7-8; CDR3aa: CASSRLVTGTYNEQFF; CDR3nt: TGTGCCAGCAGCCGGCTCGTAACAGGAACCTACAATGAGCAGTTCTTC
j_gene: TRBJ1-4; d_gene: TRBD1; abundance: -; v_gene: TRBV5-5; CDR3aa: CASSPAGQAAKLFF; CDR3nt: TGTGCCAGCAGCCCCGCGGGACAGGCTGCAAAACTGTTTTTT
j_gene: TRBJ1-1; d_gene: -; abundance: -; v_gene: TRBV30; CDR3aa: CAWSEVRGNTEAFF; CDR3nt: TGTGCCTGGAGTGAAGTTCGGGGGAACACTGAAGCTTTCTTT
j_gene: TRBJ1-2; d_gene: TRBD1; abundance: -; v_gene: TRBV3-1/TRBV3-2; CDR3aa: CASSQGGGEGYTF; CDR3nt: TGTGCCAGCAGCCAAGGAGGGGGCGAGGGCTACACCTTC
j_gene: TRBJ1-4; d_gene: -; abundance: -; v_gene: TRBV5-1; CDR3aa: CASSLAVVGANEKLFF; CDR3nt: TGCGCCAGCAGCTTGGCCGTGGTCGGAGCAAATGAAAAACTGTTTTTT
j_gene: TRBJ1-6; d_gene: -; abundance: few; v_gene: TRBV7-9; CDR3aa: CASSLEQYNSPLHF; CDR3nt: TGTGCCAGCAGCTTAGAACAGTATAATTCACCCCTCCACTTT
j_gene: TRBJ1-1; d_gene: -; abundance: -; v_gene: TRBV5-4; CDR3aa: CASSFRARADTEAFF; CDR3nt: TGTGCCAGCAGCTTCCGGGCCAGGGCGGACACTGAAGCTTTCTTT
j_gene: TRBJ2-2; d_gene: TRBD2; abundance: -; v_gene: TRBV5-1; CDR3aa: CASSFPAAGGLNTGELFF; CDR3nt: TGCGCCAGCAGCTTTCCAGCAGCGGGGGGGCTAAACACCGGGGAGCTGTTTTTT
j_gene: TRBJ1-1; d_gene: -; abundance: once; v_gene: TRBV30; CDR3aa: CAWSGGRSNTEAFF; CDR3nt: TGTGCCTGGAGTGGCGGTAGATCGAACACTGAAGCTTTCTTT
j_gene: TRBJ2-3; d_gene: TRBD2; abundance: -; v_gene: TRBV19; CDR3aa: CASRGRTSGGVTDTQYF; CDR3nt: TGTGCCAGTAGGGGGAGGACTAGCGGGGGAGTCACAGATACGCAGTATTTT
j_gene: TRBJ1-3; d_gene: TRBD1; abundance: -; v_gene: TRBV30; CDR3aa: CAWNPTGGGNTIYF; CDR3nt: TGTGCCTGGAATCCGACAGGGGGAGGAAACACCATATATTTT
j_gene: TRBJ2-6; d_gene: TRBD2; abundance: -; v_gene: TRBV9; CDR3aa: CASSQGAGGSGANVLTF; CDR3nt: TGTGCCAGCAGCCAGGGCGCGGGGGGATCTGGGGCCAACGTCCTGACTTTC
j_gene: TRBJ1-2; d_gene: TRBD1; abundance: -; v_gene: TRBV5-1; CDR3aa: CASAVQGKSHYGYTF; CDR3nt: TGCGCCAGTGCCGTACAGGGGAAATCTCACTATGGCTACACCTTC
j_gene: TRBJ2-7; d_gene: -; abundance: -; v_gene: TRBV29-1; CDR3aa: CSVAEGISSYEQYF; CDR3nt: TGCAGCGTTGCCGAGGGTATATCCTCCTACGAGCAGTACTTC
j_gene: TRBJ2-3; d_gene: -; abundance: -; v_gene: TRBV19; CDR3aa: CASTLAGAGGDTQYF; CDR3nt: TGTGCCAGTACCCTGGCGGGGGCTGGGGGAGATACGCAGTATTTT
j_gene: TRBJ1-5; d_gene: -; abundance: -; v_gene: TRBV3-1/TRBV3-2; CDR3aa: CASSQALQSNQPQHF; CDR3nt: TGTGCCAGCAGCCAAGCGTTACAGAGCAATCAGCCCCAGCATTTT
j_gene: TRBJ2-5; d_gene: TRBD2; abundance: few; v_gene: TRBV12-5; CDR3aa: CASGLVPDGRSHSETQYF; CDR3nt: TGTGCTAGTGGTTTGGTACCAGACGGGAGGAGTCATTCAGAGACCCAGTACTTC
j_gene: TRBJ2-5; d_gene: TRBD1; abundance: -; v_gene: TRBV30; CDR3aa: CARDRGLGETQYF; CDR3nt: TGTGCCAGGGACAGGGGCCTCGGGGAGACCCAGTACTTC
j_gene: TRBJ2-3; d_gene: TRBD2; abundance: few; v_gene: TRBV5-4; CDR3aa: CASSSEGLAALDTQYF; CDR3nt: TGTGCCAGCAGCTCCGAGGGACTAGCGGCTTTGGATACGCAGTATTTT
j_gene: TRBJ1-1; d_gene: -; abundance: -; v_gene: TRBV7-8; CDR3aa: CASTPEPGLGNTEAFF; CDR3nt: TGTGCCAGCACCCCGGAACCGGGACTGGGAAACACTGAAGCTTTCTTT
j_gene: TRBJ1-4; d_gene: -; abundance: -; v_gene: TRBV19; CDR3aa: CASSRDQEKLFF; CDR3nt: TGTGCCAGTAGTAGAGACCAGGAAAAACTGTTTTTT